This passage covers 5 T cell receptor beta chains from one sample sequenced in a study of blood T cell repertoires in COVID-19. TCRdb keeps only in-frame clones here, not all; method: immunoSEQ multiplex PCR. The sample includes about 130,000 clones, about four fifths of them seen just once. The sequencing input was peripheral blood. All receptors derive from a man of 80 years or more with acute or convalescent COVID-19.

The chain uses TRBV21-1 and TRBJ2-4; no check of the table's D call, TRBD2, against the DNA was made. TRBV21-1 is listed as a pseudogene. This CDR3 region has 16 residues. The CDR3 DNA sequence: TGTGCCAGCAGCAAAGATAGGAGAGCAGTTTGGGACATTCAGTACTTC. Amino acid sequence: CASSKDRRAVWDIQYF.

The chain links TRBV18 to TRBJ2-3; possible D gene TRBD2, 5 bases. V lost 4 bases, J lost 0 bases, and 8 bases lay in between. The CDR3 is made up of 14 amino acids. Germline lookup yields CDR1 KGHSH and CDR2 LQKENI. The CDR3: CASSQRASTDTQYF. CDR3 DNA: TGTGCCAGCTCACAGAGGGCTAGCACAGATACGCAGTATTTT.

This clone was seen a few times. The chain is built from TRBV3-1 (or the pseudogene TRBV3-2) and TRBJ1-6; 8 bases align to TRBD1. CDR1 LGHDT and CDR2 YNNKEL come from the germline V gene (reference sequence). V gave up 4 bases and J gave up 7 bases; unmatched junction bases: 6. This CDR3 spans 15 amino acids. CDR3 coding DNA: TGTGCCAGCAGCCTCGGACAGGGAGGGAATTCACCCCTCCACTTT. Amino acid sequence: CASSLGQGGNSPLHF.

V usage is TRBV28 and J usage is TRBJ2-7, with a weak D call TRBD2 (6 bases). The CDR3 loop spans 18 amino acids. With 6 bases removed from V and 4 bases from J, the gap between germline ends came to 28 bases. Germline CDR1 is MDHEN and CDR2 is SYDVKM. This CDR3 is CASSPAALGLGGRYEQYF. The CDR3 DNA reads TGTGCCAGCAGCCCCGCGGCGCTGGGGCTCGGAGGGAGGTACGAGCAGTACTTC.

The genes are TRBV5-1 and TRBJ2-2, with D perhaps TRBD2 (5 bases). Germline V gives CDR1 SGHRS, CDR2 YFSETQ. V was shortened by 1 base and J by 1 base, with 8 bases between the two germline ends. The CDR3 runs to 15 residues. As DNA, the CDR3 is TGCGCCAGCAGCTTGAGCCGGGGGAACACCGGGGAGCTGTTTTTT. Translated, it gives CASSLSRGNTGELFF.